The T cell receptor (beta chain) described here comes from a study of shared clonotypes between healthy human individuals. Overall study: The cohort comprised a couple of women and a few men. Their ages spanned 18 to 49 years.

This clone occurred a few times. Its antigen is undetermined. Overall study findings and caveats: An expected dependence of interdonor clonotype sharing on sequencing depth was noted.

Genomic DNA per cell subset filled all wells of several immunoSEQ plates. On ten immunoSEQ deep assay plates, unsorted PBMC DNA was sequenced. Sequenced by immunoSEQ multiplex PCR; TCRdb stores in-frame clones only, minus some. Found here are more than 400,000 clones, approximately 80% of them singletons; the top ten hold around 11%. The CDR3 covers 13 residues. V was clipped by 5 bases and J by 3 bases; unmatched bases: 4. Germline V lookup: CDR1 GTSNPN, CDR2 SVGIG (reference sequence). The chain is built from TRBV30 and TRBJ1-1; 9 bases agree with TRBD1. The specimen was PBMCs. The source is a woman between 40 and 55 years old in good health. Some clones in this sample may be carry-over from other donors' samples. The CDR3 sequence: CAWDRGIDTEAFF. CDR3 sequence (DNA): TGTGCCTGGGACAGGGGGATAGACACTGAAGCTTTCTTT.